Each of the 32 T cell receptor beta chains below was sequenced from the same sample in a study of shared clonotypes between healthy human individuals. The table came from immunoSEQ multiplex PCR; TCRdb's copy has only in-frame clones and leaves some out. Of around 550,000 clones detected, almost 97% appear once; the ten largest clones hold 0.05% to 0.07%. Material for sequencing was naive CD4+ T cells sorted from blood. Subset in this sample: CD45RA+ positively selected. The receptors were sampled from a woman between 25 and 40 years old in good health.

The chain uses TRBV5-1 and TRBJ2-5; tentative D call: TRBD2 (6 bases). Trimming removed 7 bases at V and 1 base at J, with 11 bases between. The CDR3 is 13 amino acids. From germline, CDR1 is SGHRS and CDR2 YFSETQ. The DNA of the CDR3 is TGCGCCAGCGATCGGGGGAGCCAAGAGACCCAGTACTTC. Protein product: CASDRGSQETQYF. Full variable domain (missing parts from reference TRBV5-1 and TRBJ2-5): KAGVTQTPRYLIKTRGQQVTLSCSPISGHRSVSWYQQTPGQGLQFLFEYFSETQRNKGNFPGRFSGRQFSNSRSEMNVSTLELGDSALYLCASDRGSQETQYFGPGTRLLVL.

Here the CDR3 reads CASSLGGETYEQYF. The CDR3 DNA sequence: TGTGCCAGCAGCTTAGGTGGGGAGACCTACGAGCAGTACTTC. The rearrangement joins TRBV11-2 to TRBJ2-7, with TRBD2 as a possible D gene (5 bases). Trimming took 1 base from V and 2 from J, leaving 9 bases between them. In germline, CDR1 is SGHAT, CDR2 FQNNGV. The CDR3 extends over 14 amino acids.

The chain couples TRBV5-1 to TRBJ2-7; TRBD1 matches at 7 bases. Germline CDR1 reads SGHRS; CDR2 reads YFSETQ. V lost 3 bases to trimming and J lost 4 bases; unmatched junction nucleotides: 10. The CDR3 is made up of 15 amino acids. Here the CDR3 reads CASSSFDRVKYEQYF. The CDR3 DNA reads TGCGCCAGCAGCTCCTTCGACAGGGTCAAATACGAGCAGTACTTC.

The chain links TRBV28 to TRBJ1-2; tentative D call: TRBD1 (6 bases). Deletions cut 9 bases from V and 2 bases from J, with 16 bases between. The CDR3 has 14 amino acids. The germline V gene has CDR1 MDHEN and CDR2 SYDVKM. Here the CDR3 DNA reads TGTGCCAGTTACCCCGGGGGGGCAAACTATGGCTACACCTTC. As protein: CASYPGGANYGYTF.

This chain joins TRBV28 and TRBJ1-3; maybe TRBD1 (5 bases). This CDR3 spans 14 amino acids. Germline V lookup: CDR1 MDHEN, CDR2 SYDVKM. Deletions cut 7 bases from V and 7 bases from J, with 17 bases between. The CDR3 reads CASNARARGNTIYF. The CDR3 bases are TGTGCCAGCAATGCGCGCGCCCGGGGGAACACCATATATTTT.

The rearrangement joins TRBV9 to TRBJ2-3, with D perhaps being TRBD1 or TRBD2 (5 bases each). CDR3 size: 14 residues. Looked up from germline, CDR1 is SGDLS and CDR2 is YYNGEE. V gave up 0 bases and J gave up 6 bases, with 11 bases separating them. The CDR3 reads CASSVDGGSDTQYF. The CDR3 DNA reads TGTGCCAGCAGCGTAGATGGGGGTTCGGATACGCAGTATTTT. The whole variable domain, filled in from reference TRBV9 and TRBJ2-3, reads DSGVTQTPKHLITATGQRVTLRCSPRSGDLSVYWYQQSLDQGLQFLIQYYNGEERAKGNILERFSAQQFPDLHSELNLSSLELGDSALYFCASSVDGGSDTQYFGPGTRLTVL.

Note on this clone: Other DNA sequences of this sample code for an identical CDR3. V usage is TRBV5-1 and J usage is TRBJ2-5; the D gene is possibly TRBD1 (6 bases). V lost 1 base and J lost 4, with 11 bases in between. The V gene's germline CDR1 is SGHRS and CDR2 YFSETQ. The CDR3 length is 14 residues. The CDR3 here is CASSLLGAGETQYF. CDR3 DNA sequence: TGCGCCAGCAGCTTGTTGGGGGCGGGAGAGACCCAGTACTTC.

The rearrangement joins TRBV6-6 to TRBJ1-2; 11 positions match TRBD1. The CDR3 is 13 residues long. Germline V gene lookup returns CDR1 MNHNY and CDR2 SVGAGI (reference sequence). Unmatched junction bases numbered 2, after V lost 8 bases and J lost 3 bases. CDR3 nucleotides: TGTGCCAGCGGGGGACAGGGGGACTATGGCTACACCTTC. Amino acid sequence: CASGGQGDYGYTF.

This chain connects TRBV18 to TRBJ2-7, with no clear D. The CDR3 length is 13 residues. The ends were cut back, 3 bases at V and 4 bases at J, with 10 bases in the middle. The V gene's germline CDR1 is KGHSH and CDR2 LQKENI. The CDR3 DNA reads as TGTGCCAGCTCACCTTCTACCCCGTACGAGCAGTACTTC. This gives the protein CASSPSTPYEQYF.

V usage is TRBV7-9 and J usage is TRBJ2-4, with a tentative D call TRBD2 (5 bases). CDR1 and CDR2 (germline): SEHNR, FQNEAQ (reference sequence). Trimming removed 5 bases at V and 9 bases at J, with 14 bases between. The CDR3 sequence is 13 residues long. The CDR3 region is CASSPSSYPIQYF. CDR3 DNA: TGTGCCAGCAGCCCTAGCAGCTACCCCATTCAGTACTTC.

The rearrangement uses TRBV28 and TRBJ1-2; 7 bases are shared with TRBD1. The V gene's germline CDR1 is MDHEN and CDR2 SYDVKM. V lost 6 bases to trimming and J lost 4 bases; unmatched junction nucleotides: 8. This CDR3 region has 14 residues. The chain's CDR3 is CASRRRGQTYGYTF. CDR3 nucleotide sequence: TGTGCCAGCAGGCGGCGGGGACAGACCTATGGCTACACCTTC.

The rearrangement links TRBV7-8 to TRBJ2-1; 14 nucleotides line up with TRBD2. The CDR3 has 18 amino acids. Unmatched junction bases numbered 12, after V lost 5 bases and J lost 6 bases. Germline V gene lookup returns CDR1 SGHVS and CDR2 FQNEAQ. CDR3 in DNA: TGTGCCAGCAGCCGGGGACTAGCGGGAGTAGTATCTCGCAATGAGCAGTTCTTC. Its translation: CASSRGLAGVVSRNEQFF.

CDR3 DNA sequence: TGTGCCAGCTCACCGGGGACAGGGGGCGCAACCGGTCAGCCCCAGCATTTT. It codes for CASSPGTGGATGQPQHF. The V call is TRBV18, the J call TRBJ1-5, with 12 bases that match TRBD1. Germline V lookup: CDR1 KGHSH, CDR2 LQKENI. V lost 3 bases, J lost 6 bases, and 9 bases stayed unmatched. CDR3 length: 17 residues.

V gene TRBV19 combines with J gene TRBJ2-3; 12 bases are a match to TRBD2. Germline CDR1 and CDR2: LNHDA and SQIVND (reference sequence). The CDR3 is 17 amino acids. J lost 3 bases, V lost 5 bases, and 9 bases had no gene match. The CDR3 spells CASSPPPLAGGTDTQYF. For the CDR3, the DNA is TGTGCCAGTAGTCCCCCGCCCCTAGCGGGAGGGACAGATACGCAGTATTTT.

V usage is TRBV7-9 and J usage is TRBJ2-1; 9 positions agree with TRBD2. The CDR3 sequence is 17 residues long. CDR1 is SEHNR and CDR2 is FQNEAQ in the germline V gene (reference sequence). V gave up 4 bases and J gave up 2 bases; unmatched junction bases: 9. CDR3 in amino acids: CASSSPGREGPYNEQFF. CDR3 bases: TGTGCCAGCAGCTCTCCTGGGCGGGAGGGCCCCTACAATGAGCAGTTCTTC.

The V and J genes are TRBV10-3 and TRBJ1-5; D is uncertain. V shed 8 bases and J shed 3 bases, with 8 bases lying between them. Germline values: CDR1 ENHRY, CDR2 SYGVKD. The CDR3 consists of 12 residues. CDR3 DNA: TGTGCCATCTCAGATAACAATCAGCCCCAGCATTTT. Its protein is CAISDNNQPQHF.

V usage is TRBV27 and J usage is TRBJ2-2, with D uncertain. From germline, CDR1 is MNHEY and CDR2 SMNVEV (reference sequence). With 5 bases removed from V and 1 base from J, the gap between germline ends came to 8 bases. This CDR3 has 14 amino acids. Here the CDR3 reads CASSPVRNTGELFF. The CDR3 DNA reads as TGTGCCAGCAGTCCGGTCAGGAACACCGGGGAGCTGTTTTTT.

CDR3 nucleotide sequence: TGCGCCAGCAGCTCTAATAAACAAGAGACCCAGTACTTC. It encodes CASSSNKQETQYF. The gene calls are TRBV5-1 and TRBJ2-5; D unclear. CDR3 length equals 13 residues. The germline CDR1 and CDR2 sequences are SGHRS and YFSETQ. Trimming took off 3 bases at V and 2 bases at J, with 8 bases between the two ends.

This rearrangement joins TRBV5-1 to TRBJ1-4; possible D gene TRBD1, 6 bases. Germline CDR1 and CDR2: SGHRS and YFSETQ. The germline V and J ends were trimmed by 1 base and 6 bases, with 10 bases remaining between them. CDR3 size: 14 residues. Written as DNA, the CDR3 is TGCGCCAGCAGCTTGTTAGGGGGAGATGAAAAACTGTTTTTT. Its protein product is CASSLLGGDEKLFF.

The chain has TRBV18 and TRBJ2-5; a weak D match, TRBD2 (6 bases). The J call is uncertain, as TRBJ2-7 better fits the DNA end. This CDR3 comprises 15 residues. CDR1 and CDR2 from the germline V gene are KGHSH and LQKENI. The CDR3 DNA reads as TGTGCCAGCTCACCAGGGGCTAGCGAGTCCTACGAGCAGTACTTC. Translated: CASSPGASESYEQYF.

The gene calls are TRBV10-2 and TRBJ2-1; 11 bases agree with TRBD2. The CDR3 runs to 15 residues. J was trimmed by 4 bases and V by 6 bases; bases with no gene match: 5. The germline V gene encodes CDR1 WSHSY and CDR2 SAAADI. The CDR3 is CASRPTSGIYNEQFF. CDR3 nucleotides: TGCGCCAGCAGACCGACTAGCGGGATTTACAATGAGCAGTTCTTC.

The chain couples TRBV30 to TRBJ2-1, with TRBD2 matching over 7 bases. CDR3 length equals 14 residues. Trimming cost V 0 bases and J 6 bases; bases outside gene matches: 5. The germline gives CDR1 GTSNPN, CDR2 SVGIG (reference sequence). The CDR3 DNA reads TGTGCCTGGAGTGTAATAACGGGGGGCAATGAGCAGTTCTTC. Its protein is CAWSVITGGNEQFF.

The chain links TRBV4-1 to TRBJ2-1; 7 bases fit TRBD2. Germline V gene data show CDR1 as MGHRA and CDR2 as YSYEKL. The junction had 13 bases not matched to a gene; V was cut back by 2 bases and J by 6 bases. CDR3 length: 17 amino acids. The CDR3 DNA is TGCGCCAGCAGCCAAAGGCCGACTCGCGGGAGAGGCAATGAGCAGTTCTTC. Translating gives CASSQRPTRGRGNEQFF.

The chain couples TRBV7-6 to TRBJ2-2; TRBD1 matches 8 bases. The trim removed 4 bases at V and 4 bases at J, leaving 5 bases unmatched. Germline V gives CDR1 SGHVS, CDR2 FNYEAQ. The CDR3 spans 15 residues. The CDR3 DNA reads TGTGCCAGCAGCTCGTCCAGGGGGCCCACCGGGGAGCTGTTTTTT. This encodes CASSSSRGPTGELFF. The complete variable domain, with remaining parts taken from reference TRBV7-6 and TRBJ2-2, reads GAGVSQSPRYKVTKRGQDVALRCDPISGHVSLYWYRQALGQGPEFLTYFNYEAQQDKSGLPNDRFSAERPEGSISTLTIQRTEQRDSAMYRCASSSSRGPTGELFFGEGSRLTVL.

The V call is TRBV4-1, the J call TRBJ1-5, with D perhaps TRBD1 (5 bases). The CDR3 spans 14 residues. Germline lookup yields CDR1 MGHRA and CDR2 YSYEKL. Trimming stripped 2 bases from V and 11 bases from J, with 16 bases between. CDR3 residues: CASSQSSRDGAQHF. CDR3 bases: TGCGCCAGCAGCCAAAGCAGCAGGGACGGTGCCCAGCATTTT.

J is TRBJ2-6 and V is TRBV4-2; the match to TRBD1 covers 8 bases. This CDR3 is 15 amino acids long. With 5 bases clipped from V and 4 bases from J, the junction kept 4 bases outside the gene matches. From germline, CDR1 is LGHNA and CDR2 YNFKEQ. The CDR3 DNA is TGTGCCAGCAGCGGACAGGGAACCGGGGCCAACGTCCTGACTTTC. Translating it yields CASSGQGTGANVLTF.

CDR3 nucleotides: TGCGCCAGCAGGCCGCGCGAGGCCTACGAGCAGTACTTC. As protein: CASRPREAYEQYF. The chain carries TRBV10-2 and TRBJ2-7; D is unresolved. The CDR3 has 13 residues. Trimming left V 6 bases short and J 2 bases short, with 11 bases between. Per the germline V gene, CDR1 is WSHSY and CDR2 is SAAADI.

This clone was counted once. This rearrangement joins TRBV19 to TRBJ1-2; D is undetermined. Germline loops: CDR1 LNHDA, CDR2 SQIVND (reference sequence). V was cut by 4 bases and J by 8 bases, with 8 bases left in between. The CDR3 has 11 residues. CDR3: CASSTIGGYTF. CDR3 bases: TGTGCCAGTAGTACAATAGGCGGCTACACCTTC. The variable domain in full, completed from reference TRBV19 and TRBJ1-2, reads DGGITQSPKYLFRKEGQNVTLSCEQNLNHDAMYWYRQDPGQGLRLIYYSQIVNDFQKGDIAEGYSVSREKKESFPLTVTSAQKNPTAFYLCASSTIGGYTFGSGTRLTVV.

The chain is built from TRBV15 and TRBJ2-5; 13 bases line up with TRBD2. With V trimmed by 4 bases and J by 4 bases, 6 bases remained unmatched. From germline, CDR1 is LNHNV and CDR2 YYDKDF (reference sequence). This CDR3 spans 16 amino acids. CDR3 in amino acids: CATSIGLAGEVETQYF. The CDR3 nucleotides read TGTGCCACCAGCATCGGACTAGCGGGAGAGGTAGAGACCCAGTACTTC.

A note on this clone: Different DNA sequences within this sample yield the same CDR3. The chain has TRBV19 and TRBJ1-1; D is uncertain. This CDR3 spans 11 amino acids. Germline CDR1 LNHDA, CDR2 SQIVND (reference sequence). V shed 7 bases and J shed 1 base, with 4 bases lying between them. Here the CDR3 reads CASTQNTEAFF. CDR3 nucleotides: TGTGCCAGTACGCAGAACACTGAAGCTTTCTTT.

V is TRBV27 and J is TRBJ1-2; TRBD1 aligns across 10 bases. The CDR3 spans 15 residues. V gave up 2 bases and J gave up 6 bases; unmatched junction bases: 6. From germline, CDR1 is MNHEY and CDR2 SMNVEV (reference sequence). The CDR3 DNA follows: TGTGCCAGCAGTTTAAAACCCGGACAGGGGGATGGCTACACCTTC. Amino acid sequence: CASSLKPGQGDGYTF.

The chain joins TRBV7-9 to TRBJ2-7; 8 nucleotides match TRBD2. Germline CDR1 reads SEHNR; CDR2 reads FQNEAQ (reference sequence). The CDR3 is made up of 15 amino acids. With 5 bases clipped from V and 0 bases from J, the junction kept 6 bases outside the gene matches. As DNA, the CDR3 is TGTGCCAGCAGCGCCCGGACTAGCCTCTCCTACGAGCAGTACTTC. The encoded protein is CASSARTSLSYEQYF.